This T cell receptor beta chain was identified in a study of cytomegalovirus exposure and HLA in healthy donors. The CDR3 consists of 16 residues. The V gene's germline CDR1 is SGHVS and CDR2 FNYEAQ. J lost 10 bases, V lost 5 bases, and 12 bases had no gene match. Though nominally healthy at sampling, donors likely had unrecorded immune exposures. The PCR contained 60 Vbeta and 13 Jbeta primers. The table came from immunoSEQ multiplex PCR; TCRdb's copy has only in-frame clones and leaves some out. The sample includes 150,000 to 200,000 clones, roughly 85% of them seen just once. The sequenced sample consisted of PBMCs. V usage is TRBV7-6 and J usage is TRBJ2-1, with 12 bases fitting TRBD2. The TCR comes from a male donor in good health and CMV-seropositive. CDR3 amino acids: CASSTTVLAGGREQFF. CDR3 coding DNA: TGTGCCAGCAGCACGACCGTTCTAGCGGGAGGGCGGGAGCAGTTCTTC. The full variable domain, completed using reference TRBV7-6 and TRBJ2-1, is GAGVSQSPRYKVTKRGQDVALRCDPISGHVSLYWYRQALGQGPEFLTYFNYEAQQDKSGLPNDRFSAERPEGSISTLTIQRTEQRDSAMYRCASSTTVLAGGREQFFGPGTRLTVL.